This T cell receptor beta chain was documented in a study of shared clonotypes between healthy human individuals. At the level of the study: Three plates were used per donor for CD4 naive, three for CD4 memory, two for CD8 naive and one for CD8 memory.

Healthy adults negative for HIV, lacking recent acute infections or vaccinations, served as donors. In the study's own analysis: There were no quality scores in the junction-only immunoSEQ sequences, so filtering differed. Some clones are missing from TCRdb's copy, which holds only in-frame ones; the method was immunoSEQ multiplex PCR. That table is the source of V, J and clone size, and D and trimming were worked out from the DNA. The sample contains more than 1,200,000 clones, less than 99% of which appear only once. General study results and limits: Compared with memory subsets, naive subsets generally had larger estimated richness.

Of note for this clone: The antigen remains unidentified. This sample includes further DNA sequences coding for the same CDR3.

The receptor's source is a man younger than 45 in good health. Source material: naive CD4+ T cells sorted from blood. Subset given: CD45RA+ positively selected.

For the CDR3, the DNA is TGTGCCATCACGAGGGGTGGTACGGGGACTGAAGCTTTCTTT. It yields the protein CAITRGGTGTEAFF. The genes are TRBV10-3 and TRBJ1-1; TRBD1 is a possible D gene (5 bases). The V gene lost 7 bases and the J gene lost 5 bases, with 17 bases spanning the gap. The CDR3 contains 14 residues. CDR1 is ENHRY and CDR2 is SYGVKD in the germline V gene.